The 9 T cell receptor beta chains presented below share a single source sample, sequenced in a study of blood T cell repertoires in COVID-19. Only in-frame clones appear in the TCRdb table, and some are missing; sequencing was by immunoSEQ multiplex PCR. Here the sample spans roughly 100,000 clones, 80% to 85% being singletons. The sequencing input was peripheral blood. The receptors come from a man aged 65 to 85 with active or convalescent COVID-19.

This clone was found once. The chain couples TRBV5-1 to TRBJ2-7, with 9 nucleotides matching TRBD1. The length of the CDR3 is 15 residues. The V and J ends lost 5 bases and 4 bases, in that order; junction bases with no gene match: 10. Germline V CDR1 and CDR2: SGHRS, YFSETQ. The CDR3 loop is CASSPTGGAGYEQYF. The CDR3 nucleotides are TGCGCCAGCAGTCCGACAGGGGGGGCTGGATACGAGCAGTACTTC.

This chain connects TRBV2 to TRBJ1-1, with 10 bases matching TRBD1. The ends lost 7 bases at V and 0 bases at J; junction bases unmatched: 5. Per germline, CDR1 SNHLY and CDR2 FYNNEI. The CDR3 loop spans 15 amino acids. For the CDR3, the DNA is TGTGCCAGCATACGACAGGGGGCTTTGAACACTGAAGCTTTCTTT. Amino acid sequence: CASIRQGALNTEAFF.

J is TRBJ2-2 and V is TRBV7-2, with a possible D match to TRBD1 (6 bases). From germline, CDR1 is SGHTA and CDR2 FQGNSA. Between the trimmed V and J ends, which lost 1 base and 5 bases, there was a span of 11 bases. The CDR3 spans 15 residues. CDR3 coding DNA: TGTGCCAGCAGCTTAGTGCAGGGGTGGACCGGGGAGCTGTTTTTT. Protein product: CASSLVQGWTGELFF.

This chain connects TRBV28 to TRBJ2-2; TRBD1 might be the D (5 bases). Trimming pared 3 bases from V and 2 bases from J, leaving 10 bases between. CDR1 is MDHEN and CDR2 is SYDVKM in the germline V gene. This CDR3 is 15 amino acids long. Here the CDR3 DNA reads TGTGCCAGCAGTTTGGGGCAGGGAAACACCGGGGAGCTGTTTTTT. It encodes CASSLGQGNTGELFF.

The CDR3, as DNA: TGTGCCAGCAGCTTAGGGGACAGGGAGGCATCACCCCTCCACTTT. Translation gives CASSLGDREASPLHF. This rearrangement joins TRBV13 to TRBJ1-6; 8 bases are a match to TRBD1. CDR1 PRHDT and CDR2 FYEKMQ come from the germline V gene (reference sequence). This CDR3 has 15 amino acids. J gave up 10 bases and V 0 bases, and 5 bases lay outside the gene matches.

This clone was recorded only once. This chain connects TRBV5-6 to TRBJ1-6; TRBD1 matches 11 bases. Germline V gives CDR1 SGHDT, CDR2 YYEEEE. With V trimmed by 4 bases and J by 6 bases, 9 bases remained unmatched. The CDR3 consists of 17 residues. The CDR3 DNA reads as TGTGCCAGCAGCCCTCGAGGGACAGGGGGTTTTAATTCACCCCTCCACTTT. This encodes CASSPRGTGGFNSPLHF.

This chain links TRBV28 with TRBJ1-1; the match to TRBD1 covers 8 bases. This CDR3 spans 16 amino acids. From germline, CDR1 is MDHEN and CDR2 SYDVKM. The V segment lost 4 bases and the J segment 1 base; nucleotides outside the gene matches: 8. The CDR3 loop is CASSSLGQGWNTEAFF. Written as DNA, the CDR3 is TGTGCCAGCAGTTCCCTCGGACAGGGATGGAACACTGAAGCTTTCTTT.

This sequence joins TRBV28 and TRBJ2-7, with D perhaps matching TRBD2 (5 bases). The CDR3 is 15 amino acids. Germline V gives CDR1 MDHEN, CDR2 SYDVKM. V shed 7 bases and J shed 2 bases, with 18 bases lying between them. The DNA for the CDR3 is TGTGCCAGCACCCCTAAGACGGGGTGGACCTACGAGCAGTACTTC. It specifies CASTPKTGWTYEQYF.

This rearrangement joins TRBV19 to TRBJ1-1, with a possible D match to TRBD1 (5 bases). The germline gives CDR1 LNHDA, CDR2 SQIVND (reference sequence). The V and J ends lost 9 bases and 1 base respectively, with 9 bases between them. This CDR3 region has 12 residues. This CDR3 reads CASQRGNTEAFF. Here the CDR3 DNA reads TGTGCCAGCCAAAGGGGGAACACTGAAGCTTTCTTT.